This TCR beta chain is from a study of shared clonotypes between healthy human individuals. The germline V gene encodes CDR1 SNHLY and CDR2 FYNNEI. The V gene lost 6 bases and the J gene lost 4 bases, with 10 bases spanning the gap. This CDR3 contains 13 residues. Profiling relied on immunoSEQ multiplex PCR, and the TCRdb table lists in-frame clones only, not all of them. The sample holds fewer than 2.5 million clones; more than 85% are singletons and the top ten take about 0.38%. This TCR derives from a man between 18 and 35 years old in good health. Some clones in this sample may be carry-over from other donors' samples. V gene TRBV2 combines with J gene TRBJ2-1; D not certain. The sample was naive CD4+ T cells from PBMCs. Subset of the sample: CD45RA+ positively selected. CDR3 sequence reads: CASREPGYNEQFF. The CDR3, as DNA: TGTGCCAGCAGAGAACCAGGTTACAATGAGCAGTTCTTC.